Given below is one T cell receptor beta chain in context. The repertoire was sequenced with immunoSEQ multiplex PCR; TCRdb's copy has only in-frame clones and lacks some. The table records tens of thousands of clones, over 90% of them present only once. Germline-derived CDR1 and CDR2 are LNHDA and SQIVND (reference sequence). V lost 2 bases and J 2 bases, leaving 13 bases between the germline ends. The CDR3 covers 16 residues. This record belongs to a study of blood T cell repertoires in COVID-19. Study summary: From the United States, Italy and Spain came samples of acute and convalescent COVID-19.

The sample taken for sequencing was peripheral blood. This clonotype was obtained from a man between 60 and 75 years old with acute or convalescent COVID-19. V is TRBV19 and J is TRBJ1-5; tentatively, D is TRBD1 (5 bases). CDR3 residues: CASSIRKGQGNQPQHF. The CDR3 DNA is TGTGCCAGTAGTATAAGAAAGGGGCAGGGCAATCAGCCCCAGCATTTT.